This T cell receptor beta chain derives from a study of blood T cell repertoires in COVID-19. Across the study: COVID-19 samples from acute and convalescent phases originated in the United States, Italy and Spain.

All recovered Cohort 3 donors got two negative PCRs, got clearance, or saw symptom resolution. The junction had 7 bases not matched to a gene; V was cut back by 5 bases and J by 5 bases. Germline CDR1 and CDR2: MNHEY and SVGAGI. The CDR3 is made up of 15 amino acids. The assay was immunoSEQ multiplex PCR, and TCRdb's table has in-frame clones only and misses some. The sample has 150,000 to 200,000 clones; more than 75% are singletons. Sequenced: PBMCs or T cells enriched from blood (not recorded which). The chain links TRBV6-5 to TRBJ2-2, with TRBD1 identical over 8 bases. The sequence came from a man aged 35-49 years who had recovered from COVID-19. This chain's CDR3 is CASSLERTGTGELFF. DNA of the CDR3: TGTGCCAGCAGTCTGGAACGGACAGGGACCGGGGAGCTGTTTTTT.